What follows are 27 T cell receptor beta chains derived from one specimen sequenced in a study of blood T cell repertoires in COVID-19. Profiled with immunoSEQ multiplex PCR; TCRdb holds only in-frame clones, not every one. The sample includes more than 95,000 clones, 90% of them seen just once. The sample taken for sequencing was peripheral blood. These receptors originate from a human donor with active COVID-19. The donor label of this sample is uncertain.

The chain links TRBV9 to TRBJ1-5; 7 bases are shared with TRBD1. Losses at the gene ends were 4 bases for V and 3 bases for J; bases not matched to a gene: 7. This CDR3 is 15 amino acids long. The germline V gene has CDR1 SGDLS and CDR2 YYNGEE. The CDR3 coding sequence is TGTGCCAGCAGCCCAGGGGGTAATATCAATCAGCCCCAGCATTTT. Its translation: CASSPGGNINQPQHF.

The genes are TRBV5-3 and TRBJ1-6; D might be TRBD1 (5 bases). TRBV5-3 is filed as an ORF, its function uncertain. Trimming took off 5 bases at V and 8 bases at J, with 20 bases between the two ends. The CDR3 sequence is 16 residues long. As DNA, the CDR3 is TGTGCCAGAAGACCTCACAGGTTGGTGGCAGATTCACCCCTCCACTTT. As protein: CARRPHRLVADSPLHF.

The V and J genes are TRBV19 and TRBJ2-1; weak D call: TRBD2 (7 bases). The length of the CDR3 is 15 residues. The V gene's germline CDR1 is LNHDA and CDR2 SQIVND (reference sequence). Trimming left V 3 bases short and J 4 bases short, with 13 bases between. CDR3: CASSMRRGTYNEQFF. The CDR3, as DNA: TGTGCCAGTAGTATGAGGCGGGGGACATACAATGAGCAGTTCTTC.

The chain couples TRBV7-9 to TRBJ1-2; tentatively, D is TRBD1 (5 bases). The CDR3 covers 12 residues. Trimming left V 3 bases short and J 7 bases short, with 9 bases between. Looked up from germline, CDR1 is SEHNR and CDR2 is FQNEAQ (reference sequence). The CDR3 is CASSFRRGGYTF. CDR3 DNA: TGTGCCAGCAGCTTCCGGAGGGGTGGCTACACCTTC.

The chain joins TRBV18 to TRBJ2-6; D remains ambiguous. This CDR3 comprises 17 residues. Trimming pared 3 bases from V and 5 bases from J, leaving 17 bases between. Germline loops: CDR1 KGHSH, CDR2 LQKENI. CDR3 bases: TGTGCCAGCTCACCCTTAGACGGAGTGGTCTGGGCCAACGTCCTGACTTTC. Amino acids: CASSPLDGVVWANVLTF.

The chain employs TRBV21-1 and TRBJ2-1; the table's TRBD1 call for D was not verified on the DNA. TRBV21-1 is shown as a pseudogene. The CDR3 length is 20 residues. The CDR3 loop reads CASSSPGSFVVRGSYNEQFF. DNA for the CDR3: TGTGCCAGCAGCTCCCCGGGATCTTTTGTCGTCAGGGGCTCCTACAATGAGCAGTTCTTC.

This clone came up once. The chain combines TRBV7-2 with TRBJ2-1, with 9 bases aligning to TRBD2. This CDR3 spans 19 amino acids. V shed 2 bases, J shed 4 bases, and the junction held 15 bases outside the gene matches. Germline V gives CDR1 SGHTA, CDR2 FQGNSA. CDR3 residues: CASSLCYWLLAGPYNEQFF. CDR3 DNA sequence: TGTGCCAGCAGCTTATGTTATTGGTTGCTAGCGGGGCCATACAATGAGCAGTTCTTC.

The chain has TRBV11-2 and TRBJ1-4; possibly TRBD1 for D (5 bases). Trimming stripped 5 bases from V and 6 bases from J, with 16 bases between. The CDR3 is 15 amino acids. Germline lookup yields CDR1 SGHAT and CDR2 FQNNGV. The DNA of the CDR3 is TGTGCCAGCAGCGCTGAACAAACCAGGGATGAAAAACTGTTTTTT. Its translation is CASSAEQTRDEKLFF.

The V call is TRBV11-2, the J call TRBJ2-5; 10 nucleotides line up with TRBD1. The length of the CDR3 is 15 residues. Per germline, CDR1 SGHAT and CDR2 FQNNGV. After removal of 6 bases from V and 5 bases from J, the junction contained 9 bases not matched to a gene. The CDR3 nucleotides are TGTGCCAGCAGTCCCGGGACAGGGGTCGGGGAGACCCAGTACTTC. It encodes CASSPGTGVGETQYF.

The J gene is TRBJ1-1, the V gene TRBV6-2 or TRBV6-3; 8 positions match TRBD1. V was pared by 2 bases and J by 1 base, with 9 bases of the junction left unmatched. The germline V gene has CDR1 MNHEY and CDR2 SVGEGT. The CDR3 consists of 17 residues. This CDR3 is CASSYRTGRTQNTEAFF. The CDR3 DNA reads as TGTGCCAGCAGTTACCGGACAGGGCGGACTCAGAACACTGAAGCTTTCTTT.

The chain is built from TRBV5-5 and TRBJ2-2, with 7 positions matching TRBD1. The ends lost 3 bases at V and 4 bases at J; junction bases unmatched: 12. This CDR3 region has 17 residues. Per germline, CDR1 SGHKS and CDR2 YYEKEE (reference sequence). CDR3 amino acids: CASSWRKLTGATGELFF. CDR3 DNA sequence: TGTGCCAGCAGCTGGCGGAAACTCACAGGGGCCACCGGGGAGCTGTTTTTT.

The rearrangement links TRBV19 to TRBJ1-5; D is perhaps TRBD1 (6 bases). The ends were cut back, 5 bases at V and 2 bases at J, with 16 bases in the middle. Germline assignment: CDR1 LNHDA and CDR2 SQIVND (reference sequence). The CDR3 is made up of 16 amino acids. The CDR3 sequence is CASSVIRTARNQPQHF. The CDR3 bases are TGTGCCAGTAGTGTCATTAGGACAGCTCGCAATCAGCCCCAGCATTTT.

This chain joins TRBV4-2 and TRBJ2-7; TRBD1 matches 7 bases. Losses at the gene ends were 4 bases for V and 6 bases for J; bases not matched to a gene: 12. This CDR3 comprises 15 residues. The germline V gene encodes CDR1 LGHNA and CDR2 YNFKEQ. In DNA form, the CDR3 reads TGTGCCAGCAGCCTTCAAACAGGGGCCCCCCTCGAGCAGTACTTC. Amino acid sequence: CASSLQTGAPLEQYF.

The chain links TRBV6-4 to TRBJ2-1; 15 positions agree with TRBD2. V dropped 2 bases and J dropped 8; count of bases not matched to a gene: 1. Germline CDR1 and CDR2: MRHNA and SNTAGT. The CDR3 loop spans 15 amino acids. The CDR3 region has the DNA TGTGCCAGCAGTGACGGACTAGCGGGGGGGCATGAGCAGTTCTTC. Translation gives CASSDGLAGGHEQFF.

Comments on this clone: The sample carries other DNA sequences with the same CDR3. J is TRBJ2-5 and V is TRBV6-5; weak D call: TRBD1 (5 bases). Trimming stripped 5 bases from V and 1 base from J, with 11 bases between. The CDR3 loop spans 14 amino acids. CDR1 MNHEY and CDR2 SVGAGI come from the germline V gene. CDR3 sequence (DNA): TGTGCCAGCAGTCAGGGCGGAATCCAAGAGACCCAGTACTTC. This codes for CASSQGGIQETQYF.

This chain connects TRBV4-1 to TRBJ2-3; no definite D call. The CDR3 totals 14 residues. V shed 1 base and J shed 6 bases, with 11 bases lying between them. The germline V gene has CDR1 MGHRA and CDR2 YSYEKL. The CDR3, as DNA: TGCGCCAGCAGCCAAGTCAGTGCTTGGGATACGCAGTATTTT. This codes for CASSQVSAWDTQYF.

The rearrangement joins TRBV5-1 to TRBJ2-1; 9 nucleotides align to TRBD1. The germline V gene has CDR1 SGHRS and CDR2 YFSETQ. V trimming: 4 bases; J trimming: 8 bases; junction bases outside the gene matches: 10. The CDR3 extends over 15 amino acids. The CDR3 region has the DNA TGCGCCAGCAGCACGGGACAGGGAAGTTGGGATGAGCAGTTCTTC. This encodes CASSTGQGSWDEQFF.

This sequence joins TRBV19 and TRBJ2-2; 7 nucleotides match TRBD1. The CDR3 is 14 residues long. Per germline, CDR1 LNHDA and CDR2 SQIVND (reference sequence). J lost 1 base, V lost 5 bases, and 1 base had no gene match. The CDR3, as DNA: TGTGCCAGTAGTTGGGACAGGAACACCGGGGAGCTGTTTTTT. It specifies CASSWDRNTGELFF. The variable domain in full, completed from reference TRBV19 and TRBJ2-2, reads DGGITQSPKYLFRKEGQNVTLSCEQNLNHDAMYWYRQDPGQGLRLIYYSQIVNDFQKGDIAEGYSVSREKKESFPLTVTSAQKNPTAFYLCASSWDRNTGELFFGEGSRLTVL.

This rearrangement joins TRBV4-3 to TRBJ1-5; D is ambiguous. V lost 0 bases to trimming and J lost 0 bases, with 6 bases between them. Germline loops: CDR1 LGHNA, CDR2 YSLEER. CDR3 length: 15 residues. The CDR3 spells CASSQDRGSNQPQHF. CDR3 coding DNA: TGCGCCAGCAGCCAAGACCGGGGTAGCAATCAGCCCCAGCATTTT.

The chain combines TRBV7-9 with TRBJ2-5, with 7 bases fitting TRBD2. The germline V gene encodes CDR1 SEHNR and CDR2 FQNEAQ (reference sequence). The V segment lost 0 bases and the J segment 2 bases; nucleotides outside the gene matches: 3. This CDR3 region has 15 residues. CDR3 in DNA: TGTGCCAGCAGCTTAGCGGGGGGGATACAAGAGACCCAGTACTTC. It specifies CASSLAGGIQETQYF.

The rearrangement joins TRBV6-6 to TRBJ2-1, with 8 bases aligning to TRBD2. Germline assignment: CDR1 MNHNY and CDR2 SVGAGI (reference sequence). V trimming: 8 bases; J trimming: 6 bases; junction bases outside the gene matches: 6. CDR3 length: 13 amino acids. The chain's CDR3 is CASSGLVPNEQFF. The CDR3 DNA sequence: TGTGCCAGCTCGGGACTAGTGCCCAATGAGCAGTTCTTC.

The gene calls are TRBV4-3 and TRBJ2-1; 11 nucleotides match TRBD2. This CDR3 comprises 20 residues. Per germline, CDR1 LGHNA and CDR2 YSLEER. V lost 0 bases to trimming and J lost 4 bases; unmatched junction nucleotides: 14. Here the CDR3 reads CASSQERATSGTRPYNEQFF. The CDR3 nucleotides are TGCGCCAGCAGCCAAGAGAGAGCGACTAGCGGGACTCGTCCTTACAATGAGCAGTTCTTC.

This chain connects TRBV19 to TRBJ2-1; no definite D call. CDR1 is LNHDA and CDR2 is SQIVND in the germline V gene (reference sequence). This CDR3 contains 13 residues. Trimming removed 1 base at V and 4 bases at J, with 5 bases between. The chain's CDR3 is CASSIVLYNEQFF. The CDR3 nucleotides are TGTGCCAGTAGTATAGTACTTTACAATGAGCAGTTCTTC.

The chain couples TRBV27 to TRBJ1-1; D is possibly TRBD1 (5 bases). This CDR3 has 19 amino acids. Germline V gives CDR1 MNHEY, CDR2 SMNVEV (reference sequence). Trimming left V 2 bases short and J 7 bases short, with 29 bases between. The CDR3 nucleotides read TGTGCCAGCAGTTTAGTTTTTTTTGGGGCCAGATCAACCACACATGAAGCTTTCTTT. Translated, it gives CASSLVFFGARSTTHEAFF.

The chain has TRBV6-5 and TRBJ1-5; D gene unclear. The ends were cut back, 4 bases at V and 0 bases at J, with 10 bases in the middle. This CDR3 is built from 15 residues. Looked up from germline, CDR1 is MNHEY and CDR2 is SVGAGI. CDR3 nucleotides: TGTGCCAGCAGTTGGCGGCCGGGTAGCAATCAGCCCCAGCATTTT. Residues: CASSWRPGSNQPQHF.

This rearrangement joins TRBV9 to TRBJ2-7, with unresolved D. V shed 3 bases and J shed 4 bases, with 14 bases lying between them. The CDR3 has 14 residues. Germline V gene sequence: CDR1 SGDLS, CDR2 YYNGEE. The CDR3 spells CASSASEISYEQYF. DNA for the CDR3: TGTGCCAGCAGCGCCTCCGAGATCTCTTACGAGCAGTACTTC.

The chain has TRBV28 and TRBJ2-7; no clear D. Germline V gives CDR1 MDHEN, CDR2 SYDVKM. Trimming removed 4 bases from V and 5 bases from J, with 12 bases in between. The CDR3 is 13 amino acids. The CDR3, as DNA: TGTGCCAGCAGTTCCCAAAATAGCCACGAGCAGTACTTC. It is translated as CASSSQNSHEQYF. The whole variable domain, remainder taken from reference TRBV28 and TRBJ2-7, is DVKVTQSSRYLVKRTGEKVFLECVQDMDHENMFWYRQDPGLGLRLIYFSYDVKMKEKGDIPEGYSVSREKKERFSLILESASTNQTSMYLCASSSQNSHEQYFGPGTRLTVT.